Included here is one T cell receptor beta chain sequence, with context. What it binds is not known. This table comes from immunoSEQ multiplex PCR, and its TCRdb copy is limited to in-frame clones, with some not included. Of over 100,000 clones in the sample, 75% to 90% are singletons; the top ten hold approximately 0.51%. The data stem from a study of OX40 agonist ivuxolimab in advanced cancers. Study as a whole: Intravenous ivuxolimab was administered to patients every 2 weeks at 0.01 to 10 mg/kg. Whole-study findings and limits: Individuals who were partial responders at 0.1-3.0 mg/kg had clonal expansion that ranked among the lowest.

The V gene's germline CDR1 is SGHRS and CDR2 YFSETQ. CDR3 length: 14 amino acids. The V and J ends lost 0 bases and 0 bases respectively, with 6 bases between them. Anyone with autoimmune disease history or systemic immunosuppression was excluded. V is TRBV5-1 and J is TRBJ1-2; D remains ambiguous. The source was CD4+ or CD8+ T cells sorted from blood, collected in a trial of the OX40 agonist ivuxolimab. The receptor's source is an adult with an advanced solid tumor such as melanoma, head and neck, liver or kidney cancer. CDR3 sequence reads: CASSLAVPNYGYTF. For the CDR3, the DNA is TGCGCCAGCAGCTTGGCCGTGCCTAACTATGGCTACACCTTC.